This T cell receptor beta chain comes out of a study of radiotherapy plus CTLA-4 blockade in lung cancer. With respect to this clone: What it recognizes is unknown.

Findings and caveats of the study: Together with interferon-beta, which increased in serum after radiation, early dynamic changes in blood T cell clones were reportedly the best predictors of response. In blood, TCR clones derived from the tumor expanded after radiotherapy plus ipilimumab.

Some clones are missing from TCRdb's copy, which holds only in-frame ones; the method was immunoSEQ multiplex PCR. Here the sample spans 35,000 or so clones, roughly 85% being singletons. Germline CDR1 SGHDN, CDR2 FVKESK. This CDR3 comprises 15 residues. The V end was cut by 4 bases, the J end by 1 base, with 14 bases between. The clonotype comes from a human donor with non-small cell lung cancer who had stable disease on radiotherapy plus ipilimumab. The input for sequencing was peripheral blood, taken from a patient treated with radiotherapy plus ipilimumab. The chain combines TRBV14 with TRBJ2-7; a weak D match, TRBD2 (6 bases). CDR3 sequence: CASSPGGWGSYEQYF. As DNA, the CDR3 is TGTGCCAGCAGCCCAGGAGGGTGGGGTTCCTACGAGCAGTACTTC.